Sequencing of this T cell receptor beta chain was carried out in a study of blood T cell repertoires in COVID-19. The assay was immunoSEQ multiplex PCR, and TCRdb's table has in-frame clones only and misses some. The sample lists about 200,000 clones, about 83% seen once, with 5.6% in the top ten. V was clipped by 3 bases and J by 5 bases; unmatched bases: 6. Germline assignment: CDR1 LGHNA and CDR2 YSLEER. CDR3 length equals 15 residues. This sequence was found in a man aged 35-49 years with acute COVID-19. The source material was PBMCs or T cells enriched from blood (not recorded which). The chain has TRBV4-3 and TRBJ2-1, with TRBD1 identical over 8 bases. The CDR3 nucleotides are TGCGCCAGCAGCCAGAGGACAGGGATCAACAATGAGCAGTTCTTC. This gives the protein CASSQRTGINNEQFF.